One and the same sample provided the 9 T cell receptor beta chains below, sequenced in a study of T-cell reconstitution after alpha-beta-depleted transplantation in children. Library preparation (for TCRbeta) was performed with unique molecular identifiers. MiXCR, applied by TCRdb to the PCR reads, yields one record per CDR3 protein. The table has 780,000 or so distinct CDR3 sequences, roughly 15% seen once. Specimen: PBMCs, mostly from graft donor cells, collected 360 days after TCRalphabeta/CD19-depleted stem cell transplant. These TCRs come from a male patient younger than 18 who had a stem cell transplant for acute lymphoblastic leukemia, so the T cells may come from the graft donor.

The chain links TRBV20-1 to TRBJ1-1; D call uncertain. The CDR3 totals 13 residues. Looked up from germline, CDR1 is DFQATT and CDR2 is SNEGSKA (reference sequence). CDR3: CRSKEGVGTEAFF. CDR3 sequence (DNA): TGCAGGTCCAAGGAGGGCGTAGGCACTGAAGCTTTCTTT.

The gene calls are TRBV4-1 and TRBJ2-1, with 10 bases fitting TRBD2. The CDR3 has 14 amino acids. Germline CDR1 is MGHRA and CDR2 is YSYEKL. V shed 2 bases, J shed 9 bases, and the junction held 4 bases outside the gene matches. The CDR3 sequence: CASSQTIAGGEQFF. CDR3 coding DNA: TGCGCCAGCAGCCAAACGATAGCGGGAGGTGAGCAGTTCTTC.

The rearrangement joins TRBV5-1 to TRBJ2-2, with TRBD2 matching over 12 bases. Trimming removed 2 bases from V and 5 bases from J; junction bases left unmatched: 4. Germline CDR1 is SGHRS and CDR2 is YFSETQ. The CDR3 covers 16 residues. The CDR3 DNA follows: TGCGCCAGCAGCTTACTAGCGGGAGGAACTACCGGGGAGCTGTTTTTT. This sequence encodes CASSLLAGGTTGELFF.

This rearrangement joins TRBV29-1 to TRBJ2-1; D is unclear. V lost 2 bases and J lost 10, with 18 bases in between. Germline V gene data show CDR1 as SQVTM and CDR2 as ANQGSEA. The CDR3 runs 14 residues. The CDR3 loop reads CSVELSRLGSEQFF. The CDR3, as DNA: TGCAGCGTTGAATTATCTCGATTAGGATCCGAGCAGTTCTTC.

This chain uses TRBV29-1 with TRBJ1-1; D unclear. Germline CDR1 is SQVTM and CDR2 is ANQGSEA. Trimming cost V 2 bases and J 8 bases, with 18 bases left between them. The CDR3 runs 14 residues. CDR3 in DNA: TGCAGCGTTGAATTTTCCTCACACGAGGGAGAAGCTTTCTTT. This encodes CSVEFSSHEGEAFF.

This chain joins TRBV29-1 and TRBJ2-7, with D possibly being TRBD2 (6 bases). Trimming cost V 3 bases and J 2 bases, with 17 bases left between them. The CDR3 consists of 15 residues. The germline CDR1 and CDR2 sequences are SQVTM and ANQGSEA. CDR3 sequence: CSVDGGTTGAYEQYF. The CDR3 DNA reads as TGCAGCGTTGATGGGGGGACGACGGGGGCCTACGAGCAGTACTTC.

J is TRBJ2-7 and V is TRBV5-1, with a possible D match to TRBD2 (6 bases). CDR1 SGHRS and CDR2 YFSETQ come from the germline V gene. Trimming stripped 0 bases from V and 1 base from J, with 14 bases between. There are 16 residues in the CDR3. In DNA form, the CDR3 reads TGCGCCAGCAGCTTGGCTGGCGGGATCTTGTCCTACGAGCAGTACTTC. Its protein product is CASSLAGGILSYEQYF. Looking up the rest from reference TRBV5-1 and TRBJ2-7 gives the full variable domain: KAGVTQTPRYLIKTRGQQVTLSCSPISGHRSVSWYQQTPGQGLQFLFEYFSETQRNKGNFPGRFSGRQFSNSRSEMNVSTLELGDSALYLCASSLAGGILSYEQYFGPGTRLTVT.

V is TRBV5-1 and J is TRBJ2-7; D gene ambiguous. The CDR3 is 13 residues long. Germline V CDR1 and CDR2: SGHRS, YFSETQ. V was shortened by 4 bases and J by 2 bases, with 10 bases between the two germline ends. CDR3 residues: CASSKAQTYEQYF. The CDR3 DNA reads as TGCGCCAGCAGCAAGGCCCAGACCTACGAGCAGTACTTC.

In DNA form, the CDR3 reads TGTGCCAGCAGCCCGGGAGTGCCAGGGGGTGAGCAGTTCTTC. Its translation: CASSPGVPGGEQFF. This chain joins TRBV12-3 or TRBV12-4 and TRBJ2-1; possible D gene TRBD1, 7 bases. V was clipped by 6 bases and J by 9 bases, with 18 bases between them. The CDR3 covers 14 residues.